Listed below are T cell receptor beta chains from one sample, sequenced in a study of T cell responses to AZD1222 COVID-19 vaccine. Using immunoSEQ multiplex PCR, the repertoire was profiled, and TCRdb retains in-frame clones only, with some absent. The sample records 110,000 to 150,000 clones, roughly 93% being singletons. Sample: peripheral blood, taken 28 days after the second AZD1222 dose. All receptors derive from an adult who received the AZD1222 COVID-19 vaccine. Both conserved end residues are part of each CDR3.

j_call: TRBJ2-3
v_call: TRBV5-1
cdr3_aa: CASSLVQATDTQYF

j_call: TRBJ2-1
v_call: TRBV7-2
cdr3_aa: CASSKELGYPNEQFF

j_call: TRBJ2-7
v_call: TRBV6-5
cdr3_aa: CASSYSGGSWTYEQYF

j_call: TRBJ1-2
v_call: TRBV7-8
cdr3_aa: CASSPTWGNYGYTF

j_call: TRBJ1-3
v_call: TRBV5-1
cdr3_aa: CASSLGGQPGNTIYF

j_call: TRBJ2-1
v_call: TRBV11-2
cdr3_aa: CASSAGLAEGGEQFF

j_call: TRBJ1-3
v_call: TRBV7-6
cdr3_aa: CASSLNIQLSSGNTIYF

j_call: TRBJ2-7
v_call: TRBV5-1
cdr3_aa: CASSRDWREQYF

j_call: TRBJ2-7
v_call: TRBV18
cdr3_aa: CASSPPARLGGEQYF

j_call: TRBJ2-2
v_call: TRBV7-2
cdr3_aa: CASSLRGGDGELFF

j_call: TRBJ2-7
v_call: TRBV5-4
cdr3_aa: CASSSPESPGKSEQYF

j_call: TRBJ1-2
v_call: TRBV7-9
cdr3_aa: CASSLEEGVNGYTF

j_call: TRBJ1-3
v_call: TRBV9
cdr3_aa: CASSVGTDSGNTIYF

j_call: TRBJ1-1
v_call: TRBV27
cdr3_aa: CASSSQTGPRAEAFF

j_call: TRBJ1-3
v_call: TRBV20-1
cdr3_aa: CSAINGNTIYF

j_call: TRBJ1-2
v_call: TRBV18
cdr3_aa: CASSPQTGPRSYGYTF

j_call: TRBJ2-3
v_call: TRBV24-1
cdr3_aa: CATSDSGPTGSTDTQYF

j_call: TRBJ1-3
v_call: TRBV7-2
cdr3_aa: CASSPEGTGPFSIYF

j_call: TRBJ2-1
v_call: TRBV30
cdr3_aa: CAWQVSGSHNEQFF

j_call: TRBJ1-1
v_call: TRBV19
cdr3_aa: CASSGLPGGTEAFF

j_call: TRBJ2-2
v_call: TRBV29-1
cdr3_aa: CSVKGQGGNTGELFF

j_call: TRBJ2-1
v_call: TRBV6-1
cdr3_aa: CASSEIYEQFF

j_call: TRBJ1-1
v_call: TRBV10-1
cdr3_aa: CASRALNTEAFF

j_call: TRBJ2-1
v_call: TRBV5-4
cdr3_aa: CASSRPGVGGVPSRSEQFF

j_call: TRBJ1-2
v_call: TRBV4-1
cdr3_aa: CASSQDPATVNYGYTF

j_call: TRBJ2-3
v_call: TRBV7-2
cdr3_aa: CASSDGGLTDTQYF

j_call: TRBJ2-1
v_call: TRBV3-1/TRBV3-2
cdr3_aa: CASSLRQGRNEQFF

j_call: TRBJ1-1
v_call: TRBV6-5
cdr3_aa: CASRWATEAFF

j_call: TRBJ1-1
v_call: TRBV30
cdr3_aa: CAWRASGITEAFF

j_call: TRBJ2-7
v_call: TRBV11-1
cdr3_aa: CASSPGQGANEQYF